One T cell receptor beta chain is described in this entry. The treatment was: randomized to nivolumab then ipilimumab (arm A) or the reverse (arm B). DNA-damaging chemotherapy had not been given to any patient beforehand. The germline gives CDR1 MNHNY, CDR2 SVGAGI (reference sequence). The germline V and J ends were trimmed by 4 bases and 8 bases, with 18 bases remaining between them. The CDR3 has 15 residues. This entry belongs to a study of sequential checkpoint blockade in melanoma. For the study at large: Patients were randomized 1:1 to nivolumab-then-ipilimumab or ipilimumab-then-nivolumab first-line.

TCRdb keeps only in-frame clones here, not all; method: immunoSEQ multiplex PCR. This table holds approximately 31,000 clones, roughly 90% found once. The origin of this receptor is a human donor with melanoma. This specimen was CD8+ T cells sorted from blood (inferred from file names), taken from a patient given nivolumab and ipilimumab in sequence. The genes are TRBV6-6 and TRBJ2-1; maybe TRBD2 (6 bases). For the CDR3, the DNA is TGTGCCAGCAGTTGGGAGGCAGGGTGGGTTGATGAGCAGTTCTTC. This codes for CASSWEAGWVDEQFF.